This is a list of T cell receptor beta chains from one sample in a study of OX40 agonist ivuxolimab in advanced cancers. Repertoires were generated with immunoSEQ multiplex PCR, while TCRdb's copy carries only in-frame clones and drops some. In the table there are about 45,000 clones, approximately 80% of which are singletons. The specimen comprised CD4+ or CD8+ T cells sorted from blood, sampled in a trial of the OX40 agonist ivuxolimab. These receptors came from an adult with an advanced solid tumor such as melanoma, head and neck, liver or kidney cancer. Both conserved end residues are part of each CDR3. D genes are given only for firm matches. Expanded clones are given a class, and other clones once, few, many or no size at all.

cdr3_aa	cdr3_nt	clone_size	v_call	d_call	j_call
CASSFRLRADNTEAFF	TGTGCCAGCAGTTTCCGGCTCCGGGCCGATAACACTGAAGCTTTCTTT	-	TRBV27	-	TRBJ1-1
CASSQRQGGPYEQYF	TGTGCTAGCAGCCAACGACAGGGGGGTCCGTACGAGCAGTACTTC	-	TRBV7-7	TRBD1	TRBJ2-7
CASSKTSGDPRDEQFF	TGTGCCAGCTCAAAGACTAGCGGAGATCCGAGGGATGAGCAGTTCTTC	-	TRBV18	TRBD2	TRBJ2-1
CASRTGGGYTF	TGTGCCTCGCGTACAGGGGGAGGCTACACCTTC	-	TRBV30	TRBD1	TRBJ1-2
CSVADGNSNYGYTF	TGCAGCGTCGCCGATGGGAATTCAAACTATGGCTACACCTTC	-	TRBV29-1	-	TRBJ1-2
CASSSTYGYTF	TGTGCCAGCAGCTCTACGTATGGCTACACCTTC	-	TRBV11-2	-	TRBJ1-2
CASSLSGTGNNQPQHF	TGTGCCAGCAGTTTATCCGGGACAGGGAATAATCAGCCCCAGCATTTT	few	TRBV2	TRBD1	TRBJ1-5
CASSTEYGYTF	TGTGCCAGCTCAACAGAGTATGGCTACACCTTC	-	TRBV18	-	TRBJ1-2
CASRGGREGMTGELFF	TGTGCCAGCAGAGGAGGTCGGGAGGGGATGACCGGGGAGCTGTTTTTT	-	TRBV6-6	TRBD2	TRBJ2-2
CASSLQGGTEAFF	TGTGCCAGCAGCTTGCAGGGGGGGACTGAAGCTTTCTTT	-	TRBV7-3	TRBD1	TRBJ1-1
CASSQGTNEKLFF	TGTGCCAGCTCACAGGGGACTAATGAAAAACTGTTTTTT	once	TRBV18	-	TRBJ1-4
CASSQDWGRRGYTF	TGTGCCAGCAGTCAAGACTGGGGGCGTAGAGGCTACACCTTC	-	TRBV2	-	TRBJ1-2
CASSWEGERIQYF	TGTGCCAGCAGCTGGGAAGGGGAGCGGATTCAGTACTTC	-	TRBV5-4	-	TRBJ2-4
CATESTRDGEKLFF	TGTGCCACGGAATCGACACGGGATGGCGAAAAACTGTTTTTT	-	TRBV28	-	TRBJ1-4
CASSWGANTEAFF	TGTGCCAGCAGCTGGGGGGCGAACACTGAAGCTTTCTTT	-	TRBV11-3	-	TRBJ1-1
CASSQVIRLGRDTGELFF	TGCGCCAGCAGCCAAGTCATTCGGTTAGGGAGGGACACCGGGGAGCTGTTTTTT	once	TRBV4-1	TRBD2	TRBJ2-2
CASSFGALRYEQYF	TGTGCCAGCAGCTTCGGAGCCTTACGCTACGAGCAGTACTTC	-	TRBV11-2	-	TRBJ2-7
CAWRHYGELFF	TGTGCCTGGAGACATTATGGGGAGCTGTTTTTT	-	TRBV30	-	TRBJ2-2
CASSPDRNGLMNTEAFF	TGTGCCAGCAGCCCCGACAGGAATGGGTTGATGAACACTGAAGCTTTCTTT	-	TRBV5-6	-	TRBJ1-1
CASSLRVGPDTQYF	TGTGCCAGCAGCTTGAGAGTAGGGCCAGATACGCAGTATTTT	-	TRBV5-5	-	TRBJ2-3
CASSLQGSSDTQYF	TGTGCCAGCAGTTTACAGGGGTCTTCGGATACGCAGTATTTT	once	TRBV2	TRBD1	TRBJ2-3
CASSLGLDNEQFF	TGTGCTAGCAGCTTGGGACTTGACAATGAGCAGTTCTTC	few	TRBV7-7	-	TRBJ2-1
CASSLYSRTGELFF	TGTGCCAGCAGCTTATACAGCAGGACCGGGGAGCTGTTTTTT	-	TRBV5-6	-	TRBJ2-2
CASSQTGLSYGEQFF	TGTGCCAGCAGCCAAACGGGTTTATCGTACGGTGAGCAGTTCTTC	once	TRBV11-3	-	TRBJ2-1
CASSARTEAFF	TGTGCCAGCAGCGCCCGGACCGAAGCTTTCTTT	-	TRBV5-6	-	TRBJ1-1
CASSLDFRAGGVNTGELFF	TGTGCCAGCAGCTTAGACTTTCGAGCGGGAGGGGTGAACACCGGGGAGCTGTTTTTT	-	TRBV7-9	TRBD2	TRBJ2-2
CAGRSGDSYEQYF	TGTGCCGGCCGATCAGGGGACTCCTACGAGCAGTACTTC	-	TRBV6-1	-	TRBJ2-7
CASSAPTPGGQYF	TGTGCCAGCAGTGCGCCTACCCCGGGAGGGCAGTACTTC	-	TRBV25-1	TRBD2	TRBJ2-7
CASSVGSGTGGVLMNTEAFF	TGTGCCAGCAGCGTCGGATCCGGGACAGGGGGCGTCCTCATGAACACTGAAGCTTTCTTT	-	TRBV9	TRBD1	TRBJ1-1